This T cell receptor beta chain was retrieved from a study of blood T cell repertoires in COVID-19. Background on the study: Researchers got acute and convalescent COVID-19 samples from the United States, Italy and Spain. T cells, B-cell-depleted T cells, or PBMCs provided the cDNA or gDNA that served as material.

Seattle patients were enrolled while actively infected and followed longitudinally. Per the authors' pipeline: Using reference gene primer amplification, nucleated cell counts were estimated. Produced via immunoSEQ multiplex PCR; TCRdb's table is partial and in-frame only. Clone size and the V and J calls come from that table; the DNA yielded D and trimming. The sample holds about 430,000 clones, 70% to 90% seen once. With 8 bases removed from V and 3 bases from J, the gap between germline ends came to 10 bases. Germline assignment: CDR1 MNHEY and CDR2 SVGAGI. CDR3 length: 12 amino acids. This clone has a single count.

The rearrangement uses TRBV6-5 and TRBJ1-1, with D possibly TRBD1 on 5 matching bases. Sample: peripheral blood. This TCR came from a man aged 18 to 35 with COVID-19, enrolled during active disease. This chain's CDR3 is CASGQGYTEAFF. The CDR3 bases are TGTGCCAGCGGTCAGGGTTACACTGAAGCTTTCTTT.